The 14 T cell receptor beta chains given below trace back to one sample, sequenced in a study of blood T cell repertoires in COVID-19. Assay: immunoSEQ multiplex PCR; the TCRdb copy retains only in-frame clones and omits some. The sample has some 240,000 clones; roughly 80% are singletons. Sequencing was done on a sample of peripheral blood. These receptors were obtained from a woman older than 75 with acute or convalescent COVID-19.

V gene TRBV27 combines with J gene TRBJ2-7; 7 bases line up with TRBD1. V gave up 4 bases and J gave up 5 bases; unmatched junction bases: 8. Germline V gene lookup returns CDR1 MNHEY and CDR2 SMNVEV (reference sequence). The CDR3 runs to 14 residues. In DNA form, the CDR3 reads TGTGCCAGCAGTTCTGGCAGGGGGTACGACGAGCAGTACTTC. It is translated as CASSSGRGYDEQYF.

The chain uses TRBV7-9 and TRBJ2-3, with 9 positions matching TRBD2. Germline loops: CDR1 SEHNR, CDR2 FQNEAQ (reference sequence). The CDR3 runs 17 residues. The J segment lost 1 base and the V segment lost 2 bases, leaving 7 bases of the junction unmatched. CDR3 loop: CASSLPRGGGGTDTQYF. The CDR3 nucleotides read TGTGCCAGCAGCTTACCGCGGGGGGGCGGTGGCACAGATACGCAGTATTTT.

V is TRBV4-1 and J is TRBJ2-5, with 9 bases aligning to TRBD1. The CDR3 contains 16 residues. With V trimmed by 2 bases and J by 5 bases, 9 bases remained unmatched. Germline V lookup: CDR1 MGHRA, CDR2 YSYEKL. In DNA form, the CDR3 reads TGCGCCAGCAGCCAAATCGCCACAGGGGGCTGGGAGACCCAGTACTTC. Its translation: CASSQIATGGWETQYF.

The chain links TRBV20-1 to TRBJ1-2, with no clear D. CDR3 size: 11 residues. Trimming pared 0 bases from V and 5 bases from J, leaving 4 bases between. Germline CDR1 reads DFQATT; CDR2 reads SNEGSKA (reference sequence). Here the CDR3 DNA reads TGCAGTGCTAGAGAGCGATATGGCTACACCTTC. Its translation is CSARERYGYTF.

The chain recombines TRBV30 with TRBJ1-2, with TRBD1 matching over 7 bases. Germline loops: CDR1 GTSNPN, CDR2 SVGIG (reference sequence). There are 12 residues in the CDR3. J gave up 7 bases and V 1 base, and 3 bases lay outside the gene matches. The CDR3, as DNA: TGTGCCTGGAGTGAGCCAGGGGGTGGCTACACCTTC. It encodes CAWSEPGGGYTF.

The V and J genes are TRBV10-3 and TRBJ1-1; D is ambiguous. The germline V gene has CDR1 ENHRY and CDR2 SYGVKD. CDR3 length: 14 residues. The V gene lost 6 bases and the J gene lost 0 bases, with 11 bases spanning the gap. The DNA for the CDR3 is TGTGCCATCAGGGGAGATCGGATGAACACTGAAGCTTTCTTT. Protein sequence: CAIRGDRMNTEAFF.

The J gene is TRBJ1-2, the V gene TRBV9; possible D gene TRBD1, 5 bases. Trimming pared 0 bases from V and 4 bases from J, leaving 10 bases between. The germline V gene has CDR1 SGDLS and CDR2 YYNGEE. The CDR3 has 14 amino acids. The CDR3 is CASSVGGDLYGYTF. CDR3 nucleotide sequence: TGTGCCAGCAGCGTAGGGGGGGATCTCTATGGCTACACCTTC.

This rearrangement joins TRBV9 to TRBJ1-4; D is possibly TRBD1 (6 bases). CDR3 length: 17 residues. The V gene lost 5 bases and the J gene lost 3 bases, with 20 bases spanning the gap. Germline assignment: CDR1 SGDLS and CDR2 YYNGEE. The CDR3 loop is CASSTPEQGDPNEKLFF. CDR3 DNA: TGTGCCAGCAGTACCCCGGAACAGGGAGACCCTAATGAAAAACTGTTTTTT.

The chain is built from TRBV5-1 and TRBJ1-6, with 7 bases matching TRBD1. The CDR3 contains 17 residues. Per the germline V gene, CDR1 is SGHRS and CDR2 is YFSETQ. Trimming at V came to 4 bases and at J to 8 bases, leaving 15 bases not matched to a gene. DNA of the CDR3: TGCGCCAGCAGCCCCCACGCCGCGGAAGGGGGCTATTCACCCCTCCACTTT. This translates into CASSPHAAEGGYSPLHF.

The chain carries TRBV11-3 and TRBJ2-7; D may be TRBD2 (5 bases). The germline gives CDR1 SGHNT, CDR2 YENEEA. V dropped 0 bases and J dropped 5 bases, with 17 bases sitting between them. The CDR3 covers 16 residues. The CDR3 loop reads CASSLDMVDNGNEQYF. In nucleotides, the CDR3 is TGTGCCAGCAGCTTAGATATGGTCGACAACGGGAACGAGCAGTACTTC.

The rearrangement uses TRBV28 and TRBJ1-6, with TRBD1 identical over 10 bases. This CDR3 contains 15 residues. Germline V lookup: CDR1 MDHEN, CDR2 SYDVKM. V gave up 2 bases and J gave up 10 bases; unmatched junction bases: 5. The CDR3 protein is CASSLDRGRSSPLHF. CDR3 in DNA: TGTGCCAGCAGTTTAGACAGGGGGCGGTCGTCACCCCTCCACTTT.

The chain is built from TRBV18 and TRBJ2-7; TRBD1 aligns across 7 bases. The CDR3 length is 13 residues. The germline V gene encodes CDR1 KGHSH and CDR2 LQKENI. V gave up 5 bases and J gave up 2 bases; unmatched junction bases: 3. The CDR3: CASSWTGTYEQYF. The DNA for the CDR3 is TGTGCCAGCTCATGGACAGGAACCTACGAGCAGTACTTC.

V gene TRBV15 combines with J gene TRBJ2-6; no reliable D call. V was cut by 1 base and J by 3 bases, with 4 bases left in between. Per germline, CDR1 LNHNV and CDR2 YYDKDF (reference sequence). This CDR3 contains 14 residues. Written as DNA, the CDR3 is TGTGCCACCAGCAGAGTCTTTGGGGCCAACGTCCTGACTTTC. It codes for CATSRVFGANVLTF.

This clone was seen just once. The chain is built from TRBV12-3 or TRBV12-4 and TRBJ2-7; TRBD2 is a possible D gene (6 bases). The CDR3 length is 12 residues. V lost 6 bases to trimming and J lost 4 bases, with 10 bases between them. CDR3 residues: CASRSRGYEQYF. The CDR3 nucleotides are TGTGCCAGCAGGTCCCGGGGGTACGAGCAGTACTTC.